This paragraph reports one T cell receptor beta chain. Its antigen remains unknown. Germline V gene data show CDR1 as SSHAT and CDR2 as FNYEAQ (reference sequence). V shed 5 bases and J shed 9 bases, with 14 bases lying between them. The CDR3 is 13 amino acids. Next came a second PCR, run for roughly 6 to 11 cycles, which used a sample-barcoded 5' primer along with a J-beta primer mix. In TCRdb, the 5' RACE reads were re-called with MiXCR into one record per CDR3 protein. The table shows 1.5 million to 2 million distinct CDR3 sequences, with 30% to 40% occurring only once. This specimen belongs to a study of blood T cells in healthy people across ages. Overall study findings and caveats: Long-lived donors had more naive CD4+ cells and higher diversity than aged donors.

The specimen was blood. The source is a woman in her thirties in good health. V is TRBV7-7 and J is TRBJ2-1, with D possibly TRBD1 on 7 matching bases. The CDR3 loop reads CASSARQGGEQFF. For the CDR3, the DNA is TGTGCCAGCAGCGCCCGACAGGGAGGTGAGCAGTTCTTC.